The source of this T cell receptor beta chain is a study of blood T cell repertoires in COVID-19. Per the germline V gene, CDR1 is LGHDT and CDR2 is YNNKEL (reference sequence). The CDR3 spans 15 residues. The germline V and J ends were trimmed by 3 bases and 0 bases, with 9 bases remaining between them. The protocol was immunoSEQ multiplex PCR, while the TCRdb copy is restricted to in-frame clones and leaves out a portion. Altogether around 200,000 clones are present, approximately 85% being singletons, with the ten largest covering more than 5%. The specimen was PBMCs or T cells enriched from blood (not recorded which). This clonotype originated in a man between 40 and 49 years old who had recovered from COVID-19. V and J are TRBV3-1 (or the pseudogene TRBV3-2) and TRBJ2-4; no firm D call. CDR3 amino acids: CASSQLNLAKNIQYF. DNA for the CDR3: TGTGCCAGCAGCCAGTTGAACTTAGCCAAAAACATTCAGTACTTC.